Following are 29 T cell receptor beta chains from one sample sequenced in a study of blood T cells in healthy people across ages. Primed by a sample-barcoded 5' primer and a J-beta primer mix, a second PCR proceeded for roughly 6 to 12 cycles. A single record per CDR3 protein comes from TCRdb applying MiXCR to the 5' RACE reads. This sample has 550,000 to 800,000 distinct CDR3 sequences, with approximately 29% found just once. Specimen: blood. The receptors here all came from a woman over 75 in good health.

This clonotype was seen ten or more times. J is TRBJ1-2 and V is TRBV15, with 11 positions matching TRBD1. Germline lookup yields CDR1 LNHNV and CDR2 YYDKDF (reference sequence). This CDR3 has 15 amino acids. V shed 2 bases and J 7 bases; nucleotides not matched to a gene: 6. CDR3: CATSRRDRGLSGYTF. CDR3 DNA sequence: TGTGCCACCAGCAGAAGGGACAGGGGGTTGAGTGGCTACACCTTC. Full variable domain (outside the CDR3, taken from reference TRBV15 and TRBJ1-2): DAMVIQNPRYQVTQFGKPVTLSCSQTLNHNVMYWYQQKSSQAPKLLFHYYDKDFNNEADTPDNFQSRRPNTSFCFLDIRSPGLGDTAMYLCATSRRDRGLSGYTFGSGTRLTVV.

This clonotype was observed once. V usage is TRBV27 and J usage is TRBJ1-2; 9 bases are shared with TRBD1. Germline V gives CDR1 MNHEY, CDR2 SMNVEV (reference sequence). The V segment lost 5 bases and the J segment 3 bases; nucleotides outside the gene matches: 7. This CDR3 is built from 15 residues. The CDR3 here is CASSPGQGLYYGYTF. For the CDR3, the DNA is TGTGCCAGCAGTCCAGGACAGGGGCTATACTATGGCTACACCTTC.

This clonotype was seen repeatedly, ten times or more. The rearrangement uses TRBV6-6 and TRBJ2-3; TRBD2 aligns across 10 bases. The ends lost 0 bases at V and 3 bases at J; junction bases unmatched: 3. The CDR3 is 16 amino acids. Germline lookup yields CDR1 MNHNY and CDR2 SVGAGI (reference sequence). Here the CDR3 DNA reads TGTGCCAGCAGTTACTCAAGCGGGGGGGCGACAGATACGCAGTATTTT. Protein: CASSYSSGGATDTQYF.

The sample holds many counts of this clonotype. In nucleotides, the CDR3 is TGTGCCAGCAGCCCCGGGACAAACGAGCAGTACTTC. Amino acid sequence: CASSPGTNEQYF. The chain recombines TRBV5-5 with TRBJ2-7; possibly TRBD1 for D (6 bases). Germline V CDR1 and CDR2: SGHKS, YYEKEE (reference sequence). The CDR3 is made up of 12 amino acids. Trimming stripped 4 bases from V and 5 bases from J, with 10 bases between.

This clonotype has at least ten counts. The chain has TRBV7-2 and TRBJ2-6; possible D gene TRBD1, 6 bases. V was pared by 3 bases and J by 2 bases, with 11 bases between. This CDR3 is built from 16 residues. CDR1 is SGHTA, CDR2 FQGNSA, per germline. The CDR3 here is CASSFEAGAGANVLTF. In DNA form, the CDR3 reads TGTGCCAGCAGCTTCGAGGCAGGGGCTGGGGCCAACGTCCTGACTTTC.

This clonotype has a count of ten or more. The V call is TRBV20-1, the J call TRBJ2-7, with 9 bases lining up with TRBD1. The CDR3 consists of 16 residues. Germline V gene lookup returns CDR1 DFQATT and CDR2 SNEGSKA (reference sequence). The V segment lost 1 base and the J segment 3 bases; nucleotides outside the gene matches: 10. The CDR3 DNA is TGCAGTGCTAGAGTCCCACAGGGGGCGAATTACTACGAGCAGTACTTC. This gives the protein CSARVPQGANYYEQYF.

For this clonotype: A much larger clone is a single base away; this may be a read error. This chain joins TRBV29-1 and TRBJ1-2, with D uncertain. The V and J ends lost 7 bases and 6 bases respectively, with 15 bases between them. There are 12 residues in the CDR3. Germline V gives CDR1 SQVTM, CDR2 ANQGSEA. DNA for the CDR3: TGCAGCGCCCACTGGGAGGAAGATGGCTACACCTTC. This translates into CSAHWEEDGYTF.

This clonotype has ten or more counts. The CDR3 DNA reads TGTGCCAGCAGTTACAATTTGAACACTGAAGCTTTCTTT. Protein: CASSYNLNTEAFF. The rearrangement joins TRBV6-5 to TRBJ1-1; D is unclear. This CDR3 has 13 amino acids. Per germline, CDR1 MNHEY and CDR2 SVGAGI. Deletions cut 2 bases from V and 0 bases from J, with 4 bases between.

The table lists this clonotype with many counts. The chain uses TRBV7-2 and TRBJ2-5; D gene ambiguous. CDR1 and CDR2 from the germline V gene are SGHTA and FQGNSA. Trimming removed 1 base at V and 1 base at J, with 13 bases between. This CDR3 has 16 residues. CDR3 sequence (DNA): TGTGCCAGCAGCTTAGAATTGCAGGCCACCCAAGAGACCCAGTACTTC. Translation gives CASSLELQATQETQYF.

This clonotype was seen ten or more times. CDR3 protein: CSARVGGPYNEQFF. The DNA of the CDR3 is TGCAGTGCTAGAGTTGGCGGACCGTACAATGAGCAGTTCTTC. The chain recombines TRBV20-1 with TRBJ2-1; unclear D gene. Germline V CDR1 and CDR2: DFQATT, SNEGSKA (reference sequence). Trimming took 1 base from V and 4 from J, leaving 11 bases between them. The CDR3 spans 14 residues.

This clonotype was observed many times. This rearrangement joins TRBV7-2 to TRBJ2-1; 11 bases are a match to TRBD2. V was pared by 4 bases and J by 10 bases, with 9 bases of the junction left unmatched. Per the germline V gene, CDR1 is SGHTA and CDR2 is FQGNSA. This CDR3 is 15 amino acids long. For the CDR3, the DNA is TGTGCCAGCAGCTCCCTAGCGGGGGGCCCTAACGAGCAGTTCTTC. Its protein product is CASSSLAGGPNEQFF.

The genes are TRBV28 and TRBJ1-2, with 10 bases aligning to TRBD1. CDR3 length: 16 amino acids. Germline lookup yields CDR1 MDHEN and CDR2 SYDVKM. The trim removed 2 bases at V and 4 bases at J, leaving 7 bases unmatched. This CDR3 reads CASSLPSDRGSYGYTF. For the CDR3, the DNA is TGTGCCAGCAGTTTACCTTCGGACAGGGGGTCCTATGGCTACACCTTC.

V and J are TRBV5-6 and TRBJ1-1, with D maybe TRBD1 (5 bases). Germline values: CDR1 SGHDT, CDR2 YYEEEE. V was cut by 4 bases and J by 0 bases, with 10 bases left in between. The CDR3 contains 14 residues. CDR3 in DNA: TGTGCCAGCAGCCTCGACAGCATGAACACTGAAGCTTTCTTT. As protein: CASSLDSMNTEAFF.

This clonotype occurred many times. CDR3 loop: CASSLRGLSEKLFF. CDR3 sequence (DNA): TGTGCCAGCAGCTTAAGGGGGCTCAGTGAAAAACTGTTTTTT. The chain couples TRBV7-2 to TRBJ1-4; 7 bases match TRBD1. Germline V CDR1 and CDR2: SGHTA, FQGNSA. Germline trimming cut 2 bases from V and 7 bases from J; bases unmatched to any gene: 4. The CDR3 runs 14 residues.

Ten or more counts support this clonotype. V and J are TRBV3-1 and TRBJ2-5, with unresolved D. CDR3 length: 14 amino acids. With 1 base removed from V and 4 bases from J, the gap between germline ends came to 10 bases. Germline CDR1 LGHDT, CDR2 YNNKEL (reference sequence). Here the CDR3 reads CASSQVGSTETQYF. The CDR3 DNA reads as TGTGCCAGCAGCCAAGTTGGTAGCACAGAGACCCAGTACTTC.

This clonotype has ten or more counts. J is TRBJ2-5 and V is TRBV18; TRBD1 matches 7 bases. The CDR3 totals 14 residues. The germline V gene encodes CDR1 KGHSH and CDR2 LQKENI. With V trimmed by 6 bases and J by 7 bases, 11 bases remained unmatched. Written as DNA, the CDR3 is TGTGCCAGCTCCCCGGACAGGTCAACAGGGACCCAGTACTTC. Protein sequence: CASSPDRSTGTQYF.

This clonotype was seen at least ten times. The J gene is TRBJ2-3, the V gene TRBV20-1; 11 bases line up with TRBD2. The CDR3 length is 16 residues. Germline V gene data show CDR1 as DFQATT and CDR2 as SNEGSKA (reference sequence). After removal of 3 bases from V and 0 bases from J, the junction contained 5 bases not matched to a gene. CDR3 in amino acids: CSARMGLAVSTDTQYF. In nucleotides, the CDR3 is TGCAGTGCTAGGATGGGACTAGCGGTTAGCACAGATACGCAGTATTTT.

The chain links TRBV5-1 to TRBJ2-1; tentative D call: TRBD1 (6 bases). V was cut by 4 bases and J by 2 bases, with 13 bases left in between. This CDR3 spans 15 amino acids. Germline loops: CDR1 SGHRS, CDR2 YFSETQ. CDR3 nucleotides: TGCGCCAGCAGCCTACAGGGTACGACCTACAATGAGCAGTTCTTC. Amino acids: CASSLQGTTYNEQFF.

The sample holds a few counts of this clonotype. This sequence joins TRBV5-1 and TRBJ2-3; D perhaps matches TRBD1 (5 bases). Between the trimmed V and J ends, which lost 4 bases and 5 bases, there was a span of 11 bases. This CDR3 region has 13 residues. Germline V gives CDR1 SGHRS, CDR2 YFSETQ. The CDR3 DNA follows: TGCGCCAGCAGCGCCCCCCAGGGAGATACGCAGTATTTT. Protein product: CASSAPQGDTQYF.

This sequence joins TRBV20-1 and TRBJ2-4; a weak D match, TRBD2 (6 bases). Germline V gene data show CDR1 as DFQATT and CDR2 as SNEGSKA (reference sequence). V lost 6 bases to trimming and J lost 1 base, with 13 bases between them. The CDR3 sequence is 14 residues long. The CDR3 nucleotides read TGCAGTGCGGCCGGGAGTCTTGCCAAAAACATTCAGTACTTC. Amino acids: CSAAGSLAKNIQYF.

The CDR3 sequence is CASSLVSGGSSYNSPLHF. The CDR3 DNA follows: TGTGCCAGCAGCTTAGTCTCAGGTGGAAGCTCCTATAATTCACCCCTCCACTTT. V is TRBV7-2 and J is TRBJ1-6; no firm D call. Per the germline V gene, CDR1 is SGHTA and CDR2 is FQGNSA. The CDR3 contains 18 residues. The V end was cut by 1 base, the J end by 0 bases, with 13 bases between.

As concerns this clonotype: Just one base apart from a much larger clone, this may be a read error. Because it lacks the conserved phenylalanine or tryptophan at the end, this CDR3 is likely a read error. J is TRBJ2-3 and V is TRBV20-1, with 8 bases aligning to TRBD2. With V trimmed by 8 bases and J by 2 bases, 9 bases remained unmatched. Germline loops: CDR1 DFQATT, CDR2 SNEGSKA (reference sequence). This CDR3 has 14 amino acids. The chain's CDR3 is CSTTRGGLTDTQYL. Written as DNA, the CDR3 is TGCAGTACCACCCGGGGGGGCCTCACAGATACGCAGTATTTG.

Regarding this clonotype: One end of the junction does not line up with germline, which may come from a read error. This chain connects TRBV7-3 to TRBJ2-1, with D maybe TRBD1 (6 bases). Germline assignment: CDR1 SGHTA and CDR2 FQGTGA. CDR3 length: 15 residues. This chain's CDR3 is CAGSPQGLSYNEQFF. DNA for the CDR3: TGTGCCGGCAGCCCCCAGGGGTTGTCCTACAATGAGCAGTTCTTC.

This clonotype was counted at least ten times. This chain links TRBV28 with TRBJ2-5, with D possibly being TRBD1 (5 bases). This CDR3 is built from 12 residues. Germline-derived CDR1 and CDR2 are MDHEN and SYDVKM. Trimming took 7 bases from V and 5 from J, leaving 11 bases between them. CDR3 residues: CASTLGRETQYF. The CDR3, as DNA: TGTGCCAGCACCCTGGGGCGGGAGACCCAGTACTTC.

V and J are TRBV20-1 and TRBJ1-2, with D perhaps TRBD1 (5 bases). V lost 5 bases and J 3 bases, leaving 10 bases between the germline ends. The germline V gene has CDR1 DFQATT and CDR2 SNEGSKA (reference sequence). The CDR3 is made up of 12 amino acids. CDR3 loop: CSALQEDYGYTF. CDR3 bases: TGCAGTGCTTTACAGGAAGACTATGGCTACACCTTC.

On this clonotype itself: A read error may be the cause here, since a much bigger clone is one base away. The V call is TRBV7-2, the J call TRBJ2-5, with 9 bases aligning to TRBD2. CDR1 is SGHTA, CDR2 FQGNSA, per germline. The CDR3 has 14 amino acids. V dropped 6 bases and J dropped 11; count of bases not matched to a gene: 13. The CDR3 DNA reads TGTGCCAGCAGGCCAGGAGTTAGCGGGGGTGAGCAGTACTTC. This codes for CASRPGVSGGEQYF.

This clonotype was counted ten times or more. The chain has TRBV11-2 and TRBJ2-5; 9 bases line up with TRBD2. J lost 9 bases, V lost 6 bases, and 8 bases had no gene match. The CDR3 sequence is 13 residues long. CDR1 and CDR2 (germline): SGHAT, FQNNGV. DNA for the CDR3: TGTGCCAGCAGTGCGGGGGGGCCAATGGCCCAGTACTTC. Translation: CASSAGGPMAQYF.

This clonotype has just one count. Just one base apart from a much larger clone, this may be a read error. The chain is built from TRBV5-1 and TRBJ1-6; 10 bases are a match to TRBD1. CDR1 and CDR2 (germline): SGHRS, YFSETQ. CDR3 length: 14 residues. CDR3 amino acids: CASTTGTGESPRHF. CDR3 in DNA: TGCGCCAGCACCACGGGGACAGGGGAATCACCCCGCCACTTT.

To note about this clonotype: A read error is possible here, since a much larger clone lies one base away. The rearrangement joins TRBV7-2 to TRBJ2-5; TRBD1 matches at 12 bases. V lost 5 bases and J lost 11; bases outside the gene matches: 12. The CDR3 extends over 15 amino acids. Germline V CDR1 and CDR2: SGHTA, FQGNSA. As DNA, the CDR3 is TGTGCCAGCAGCGCCTGGGGACAGGGGGCGCGGGAGCAGTACTTC. Amino acid sequence: CASSAWGQGAREQYF.